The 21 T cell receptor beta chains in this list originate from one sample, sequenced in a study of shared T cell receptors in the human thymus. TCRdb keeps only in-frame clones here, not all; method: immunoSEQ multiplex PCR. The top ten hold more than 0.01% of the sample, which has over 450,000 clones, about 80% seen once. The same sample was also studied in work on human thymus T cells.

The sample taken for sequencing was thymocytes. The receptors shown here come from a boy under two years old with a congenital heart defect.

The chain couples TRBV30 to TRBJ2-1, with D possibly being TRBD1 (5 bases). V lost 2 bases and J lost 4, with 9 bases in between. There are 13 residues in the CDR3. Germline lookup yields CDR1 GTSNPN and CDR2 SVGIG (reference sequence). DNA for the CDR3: TGTGCCTGGAGTACAGGCGATTACAATGAGCAGTTCTTC. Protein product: CAWSTGDYNEQFF.

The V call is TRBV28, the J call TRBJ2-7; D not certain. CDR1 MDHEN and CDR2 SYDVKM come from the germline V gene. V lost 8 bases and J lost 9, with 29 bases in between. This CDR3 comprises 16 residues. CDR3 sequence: CASPIVAQLEYLSQYF. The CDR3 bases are TGTGCCAGCCCTATCGTAGCCCAGCTGGAATACTTGTCGCAGTACTTC.

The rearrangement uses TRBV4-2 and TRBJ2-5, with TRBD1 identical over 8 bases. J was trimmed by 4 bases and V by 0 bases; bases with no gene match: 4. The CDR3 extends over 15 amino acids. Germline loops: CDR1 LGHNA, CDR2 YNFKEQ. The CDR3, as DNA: TGTGCCAGCAGCCAAGAGGCAGGGGGCTTAGAGACCCAGTACTTC. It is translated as CASSQEAGGLETQYF.

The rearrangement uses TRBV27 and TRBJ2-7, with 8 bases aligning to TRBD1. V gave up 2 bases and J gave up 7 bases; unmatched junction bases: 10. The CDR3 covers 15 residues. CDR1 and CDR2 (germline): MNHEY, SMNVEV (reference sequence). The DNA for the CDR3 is TGTGCCAGCAGTTTAGACGTCAGGGGGCCGGGGGAGCAGTACTTC. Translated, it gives CASSLDVRGPGEQYF.

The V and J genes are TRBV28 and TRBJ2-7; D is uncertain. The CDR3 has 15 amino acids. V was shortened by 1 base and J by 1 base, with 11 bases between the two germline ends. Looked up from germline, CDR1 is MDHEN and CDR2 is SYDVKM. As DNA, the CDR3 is TGTGCCAGCAGTTTATTTATCGACTTATCCTACGAGCAGTACTTC. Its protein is CASSLFIDLSYEQYF. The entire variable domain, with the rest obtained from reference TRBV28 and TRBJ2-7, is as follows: DVKVTQSSRYLVKRTGEKVFLECVQDMDHENMFWYRQDPGLGLRLIYFSYDVKMKEKGDIPEGYSVSREKKERFSLILESASTNQTSMYLCASSLFIDLSYEQYFGPGTRLTVT.

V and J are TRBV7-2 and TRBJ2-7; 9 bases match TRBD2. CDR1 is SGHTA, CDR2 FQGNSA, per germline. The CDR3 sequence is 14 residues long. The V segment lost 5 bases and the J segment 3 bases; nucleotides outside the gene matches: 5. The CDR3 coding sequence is TGTGCCAGCAGCCGGACTAGCGTTTACTACGAGCAGTACTTC. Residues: CASSRTSVYYEQYF.

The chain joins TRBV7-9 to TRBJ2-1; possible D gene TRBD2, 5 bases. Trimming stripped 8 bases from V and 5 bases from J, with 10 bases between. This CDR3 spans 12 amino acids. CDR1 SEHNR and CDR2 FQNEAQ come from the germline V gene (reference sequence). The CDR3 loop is CASPKGDNEQFF. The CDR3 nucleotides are TGTGCCAGCCCGAAGGGAGACAATGAGCAGTTCTTC.

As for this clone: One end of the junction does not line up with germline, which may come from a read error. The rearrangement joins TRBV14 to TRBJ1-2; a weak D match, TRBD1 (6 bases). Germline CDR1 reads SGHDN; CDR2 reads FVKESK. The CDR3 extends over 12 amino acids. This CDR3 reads CASSQDGQGKIF. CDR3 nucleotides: TGTGCCAGCAGCCAAGACGGGCAGGGGAAAATCTTC.

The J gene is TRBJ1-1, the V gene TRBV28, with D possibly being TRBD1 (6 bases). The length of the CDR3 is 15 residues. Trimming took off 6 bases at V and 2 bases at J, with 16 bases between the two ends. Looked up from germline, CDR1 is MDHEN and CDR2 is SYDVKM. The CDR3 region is CASRRSYRANTEAFF. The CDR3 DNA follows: TGTGCCAGCAGAAGGTCATACAGGGCTAACACTGAAGCTTTCTTT.

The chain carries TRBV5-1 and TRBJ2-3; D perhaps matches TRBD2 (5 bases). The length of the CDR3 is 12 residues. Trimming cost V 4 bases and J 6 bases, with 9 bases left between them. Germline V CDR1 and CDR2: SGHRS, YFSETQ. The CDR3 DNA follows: TGCGCCAGCAGCCCGGACTCCGATACGCAGTATTTT. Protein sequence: CASSPDSDTQYF.

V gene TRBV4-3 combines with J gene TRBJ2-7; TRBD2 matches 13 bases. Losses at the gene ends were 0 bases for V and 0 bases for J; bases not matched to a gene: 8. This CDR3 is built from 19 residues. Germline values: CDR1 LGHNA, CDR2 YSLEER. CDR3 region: CASSQDGTSGETFSYEQYF. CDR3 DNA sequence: TGCGCCAGCAGCCAAGATGGGACTAGCGGGGAGACGTTCTCCTACGAGCAGTACTTC.

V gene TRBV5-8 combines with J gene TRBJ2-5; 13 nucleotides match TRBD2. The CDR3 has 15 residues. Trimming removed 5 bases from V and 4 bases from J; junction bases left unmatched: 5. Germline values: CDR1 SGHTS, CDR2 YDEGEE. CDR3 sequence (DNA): TGTGCCAGCAGAACTAGCGGGAGGGCAAGAGAGACCCAGTACTTC. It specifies CASRTSGRARETQYF.

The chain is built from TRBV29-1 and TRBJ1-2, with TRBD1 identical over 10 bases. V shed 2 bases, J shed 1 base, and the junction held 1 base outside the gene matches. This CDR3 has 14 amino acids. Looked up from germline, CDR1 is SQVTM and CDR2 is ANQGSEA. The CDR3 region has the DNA TGCAGCGTTGAAAGGGACAGGGGTAACTATGGCTACACCTTC. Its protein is CSVERDRGNYGYTF.

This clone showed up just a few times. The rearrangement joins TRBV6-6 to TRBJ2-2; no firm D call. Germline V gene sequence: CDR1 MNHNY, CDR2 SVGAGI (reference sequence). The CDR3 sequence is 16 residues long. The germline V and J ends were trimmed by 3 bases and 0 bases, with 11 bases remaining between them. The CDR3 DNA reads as TGTGCCAGCAGTTATCCCGGTTCCGCGAACACCGGGGAGCTGTTTTTT. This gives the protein CASSYPGSANTGELFF.

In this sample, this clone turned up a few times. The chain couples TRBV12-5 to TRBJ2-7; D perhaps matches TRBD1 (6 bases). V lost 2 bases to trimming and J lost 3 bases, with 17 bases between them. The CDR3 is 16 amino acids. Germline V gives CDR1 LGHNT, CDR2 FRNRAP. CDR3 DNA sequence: TGTGCTAGTGGTTTGACAAAACAGGGTAAGGTCTACGAGCAGTACTTC. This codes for CASGLTKQGKVYEQYF.

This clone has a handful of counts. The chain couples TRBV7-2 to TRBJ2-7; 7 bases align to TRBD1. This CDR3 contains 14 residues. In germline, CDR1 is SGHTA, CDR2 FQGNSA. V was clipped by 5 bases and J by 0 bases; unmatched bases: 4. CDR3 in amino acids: CASSEDRASYEQYF. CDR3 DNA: TGTGCCAGCAGCGAAGACAGGGCCTCCTACGAGCAGTACTTC.

The CDR3 loop is CASSPGLEETQYF. The CDR3 region has the DNA TGTGCCAGCAGTCCGGGGTTGGAGGAGACCCAGTACTTC. The gene calls are TRBV28 and TRBJ2-5, with D maybe TRBD2 (5 bases). Trimming stripped 5 bases from V and 5 bases from J, with 12 bases between. This CDR3 contains 13 residues. Germline CDR1 and CDR2: MDHEN and SYDVKM.

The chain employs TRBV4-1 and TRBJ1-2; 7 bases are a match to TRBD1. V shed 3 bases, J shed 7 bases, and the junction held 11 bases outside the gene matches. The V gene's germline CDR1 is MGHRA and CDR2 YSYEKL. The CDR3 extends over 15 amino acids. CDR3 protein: CASSHQDRASRGYTF. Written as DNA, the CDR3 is TGCGCCAGCAGCCACCAAGACAGGGCGAGTCGTGGCTACACCTTC.

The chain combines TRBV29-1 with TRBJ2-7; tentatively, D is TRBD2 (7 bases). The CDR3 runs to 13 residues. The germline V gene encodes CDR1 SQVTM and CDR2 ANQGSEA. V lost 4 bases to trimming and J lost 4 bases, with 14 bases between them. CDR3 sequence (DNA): TGCAGCGTTGGGAGGGGGGACTATTACGAGCAGTACTTC. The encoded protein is CSVGRGDYYEQYF.

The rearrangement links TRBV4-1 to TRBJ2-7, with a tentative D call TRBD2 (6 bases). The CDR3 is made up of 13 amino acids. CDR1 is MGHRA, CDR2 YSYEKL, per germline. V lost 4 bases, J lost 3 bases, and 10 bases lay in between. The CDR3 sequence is CASSPVTSYEQYF. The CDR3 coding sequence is TGCGCCAGCAGCCCCGTGACTAGCTACGAGCAGTACTTC.

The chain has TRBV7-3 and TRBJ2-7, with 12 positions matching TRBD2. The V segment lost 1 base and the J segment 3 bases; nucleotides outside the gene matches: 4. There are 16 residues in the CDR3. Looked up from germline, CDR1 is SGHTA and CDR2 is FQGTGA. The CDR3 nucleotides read TGTGCCAGCAGCTTAAGACTAGCGGGAGCAAACTACGAGCAGTACTTC. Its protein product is CASSLRLAGANYEQYF. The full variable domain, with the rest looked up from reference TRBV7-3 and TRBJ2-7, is GAGVSQTPSNKVTEKGKYVELRCDPISGHTALYWYRQSLGQGPEFLIYFQGTGAADDSGLPNDRFFAVRPEGSVSTLKIQRTERGDSAVYLCASSLRLAGANYEQYFGPGTRLTVT.